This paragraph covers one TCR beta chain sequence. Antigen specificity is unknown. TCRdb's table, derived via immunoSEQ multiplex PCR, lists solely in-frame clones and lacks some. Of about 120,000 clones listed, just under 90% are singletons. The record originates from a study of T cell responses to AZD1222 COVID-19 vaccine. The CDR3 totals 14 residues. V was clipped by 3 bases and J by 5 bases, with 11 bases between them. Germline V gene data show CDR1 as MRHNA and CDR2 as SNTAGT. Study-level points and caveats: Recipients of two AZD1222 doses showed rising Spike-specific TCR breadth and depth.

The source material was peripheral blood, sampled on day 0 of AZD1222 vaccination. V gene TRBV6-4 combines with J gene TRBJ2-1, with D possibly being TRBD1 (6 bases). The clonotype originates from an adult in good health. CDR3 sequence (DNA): TGTGCCAGCAGTGATTTCCCAGGGGACAATGAGCAGTTCTTC. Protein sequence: CASSDFPGDNEQFF.